Below are 8 T cell receptor beta chains sequenced from a single sample in a study of T-cell reconstitution after alpha-beta-depleted transplantation in children. During its preparation, the TCRbeta library received unique molecular identifiers. In TCRdb, the PCR reads were re-called with MiXCR into one record per CDR3 protein. In the table there are hundreds of thousands of distinct CDR3 sequences, 12% of which are singletons. Sequencing used PBMCs from the stem cell graft donor, obtained from the stem cell graft. Receptor source: a human donor who donated a stem cell graft to a child with acute lymphoblastic leukemia.

This clonotype was picked up many times. J is TRBJ2-4 and V is TRBV5-6, with D tentatively TRBD1 (6 bases). Germline V CDR1 and CDR2: SGHDT, YYEEEE. CDR3 length equals 17 residues. The V and J ends lost 0 bases and 0 bases respectively, with 13 bases between them. CDR3 sequence (DNA): TGTGCCAGCAGCTTGGCCAGGGGCTCTAAAGCCAAAAACATTCAGTACTTC. Encoded protein: CASSLARGSKAKNIQYF.

This clonotype was recorded only once. This sequence joins TRBV7-9 and TRBJ2-7; D gene ambiguous. Trimming took 1 base from V and 3 from J, leaving 13 bases between them. Germline CDR1 SEHNR, CDR2 FQNEAQ (reference sequence). The length of the CDR3 is 15 residues. CDR3 coding DNA: TGTGCCAGCAGCTTAGTCCGACCGAGGATCTACGAGCAGTACTTC. Residues: CASSLVRPRIYEQYF. The entire variable domain, with the rest obtained from reference TRBV7-9 and TRBJ2-7, is as follows: DTGVSQNPRHKITKRGQNVTFRCDPISEHNRLYWYRQTLGQGPEFLTYFQNEAQLEKSRLLSDRFSAERPKGSFSTLEIQRTEQGDSAMYLCASSLVRPRIYEQYFGPGTRLTVT.

This clonotype was detected many times. The rearrangement joins TRBV6-2 or TRBV6-3 to TRBJ1-2; 12 nucleotides line up with TRBD1. This CDR3 region has 12 residues. The germline V gene has CDR1 MNHEY and CDR2 SVGEGT. J lost 7 bases, V lost 7 bases, and 1 base had no gene match. The CDR3 DNA reads TGTGCCAGCATGGGACAGGGGGCTGGCTACACCTTC. Its translation: CASMGQGAGYTF.

Remarks on this clonotype: Being one base from a much bigger clone, this may be a read error. The chain recombines TRBV7-9 with TRBJ2-6; D is tentatively TRBD1 or TRBD2 (6 bases each). The V gene's germline CDR1 is SEHNR and CDR2 FQNEAQ (reference sequence). CDR3 length: 17 amino acids. CDR3 amino acids: CASSFPGASSGANGLTF. CDR3 in DNA: TGTGCCAGCAGCTTCCCGGGGGCGAGCTCTGGGGCCAACGGCCTGACTTTC.

The chain links TRBV5-1 to TRBJ1-1; D may be TRBD1 (5 bases). The germline CDR1 and CDR2 sequences are SGHRS and YFSETQ. The CDR3 runs to 14 residues. Trimming shortened V by 0 bases and J by 5 bases, and 11 bases separated the two germline ends. The CDR3 DNA reads as TGCGCCAGCAGCTTGGCGGGGCAGGCTACTGAAGCTTTCTTT. This sequence encodes CASSLAGQATEAFF. The whole variable domain, filled in from reference TRBV5-1 and TRBJ1-1, reads KAGVTQTPRYLIKTRGQQVTLSCSPISGHRSVSWYQQTPGQGLQFLFEYFSETQRNKGNFPGRFSGRQFSNSRSEMNVSTLELGDSALYLCASSLAGQATEAFFGQGTRLTVV.

This clonotype was counted many times. V gene TRBV6-5 combines with J gene TRBJ2-3; TRBD2 agrees at 12 bases. The CDR3 has 16 amino acids. The germline V gene encodes CDR1 MNHEY and CDR2 SVGAGI. The V and J ends lost 2 bases and 6 bases, in that order; junction bases with no gene match: 6. CDR3 in amino acids: CASSYKLAGGDDTQYF. DNA of the CDR3: TGTGCCAGCAGTTACAAACTAGCGGGGGGAGACGATACGCAGTATTTT.

The table lists this clonotype with many counts. This chain joins TRBV6-5 and TRBJ2-1, with 8 bases fitting TRBD2. The CDR3 loop spans 15 amino acids. After removal of 4 bases from V and 0 bases from J, the junction contained 2 bases not matched to a gene. Germline-derived CDR1 and CDR2 are MNHEY and SVGAGI. The DNA for the CDR3 is TGTGCCAGCAGTTCCGGGAGGGCCTCCTACAATGAGCAGTTCTTC. As protein: CASSSGRASYNEQFF.

This clonotype was seen many times. The chain carries TRBV6-5 and TRBJ1-1, with a weak D call TRBD1 (6 bases). The CDR3 has 14 residues. The germline gives CDR1 MNHEY, CDR2 SVGAGI. V shed 4 bases and J shed 6 bases, with 15 bases lying between them. The CDR3 DNA is TGTGCCAGCAGTTCTCAGGGGAGGGTCGCTGAAGCTTTCTTT. Its translation: CASSSQGRVAEAFF.